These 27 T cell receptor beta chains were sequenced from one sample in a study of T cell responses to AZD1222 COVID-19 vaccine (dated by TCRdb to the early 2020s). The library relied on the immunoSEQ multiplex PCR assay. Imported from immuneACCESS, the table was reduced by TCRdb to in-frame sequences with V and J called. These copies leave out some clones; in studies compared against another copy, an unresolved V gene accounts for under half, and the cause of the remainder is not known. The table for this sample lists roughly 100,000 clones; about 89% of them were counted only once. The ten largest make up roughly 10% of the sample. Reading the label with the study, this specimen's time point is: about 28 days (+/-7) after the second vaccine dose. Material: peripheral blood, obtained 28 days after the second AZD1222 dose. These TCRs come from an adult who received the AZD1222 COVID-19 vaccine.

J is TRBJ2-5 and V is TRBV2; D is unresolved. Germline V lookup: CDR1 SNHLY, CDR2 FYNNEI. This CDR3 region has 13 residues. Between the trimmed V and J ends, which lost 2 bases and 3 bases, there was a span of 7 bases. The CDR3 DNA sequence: TGTGCCAGCAGTGAAAACAGTAAAGAGACCCAGTACTTC. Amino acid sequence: CASSENSKETQYF.

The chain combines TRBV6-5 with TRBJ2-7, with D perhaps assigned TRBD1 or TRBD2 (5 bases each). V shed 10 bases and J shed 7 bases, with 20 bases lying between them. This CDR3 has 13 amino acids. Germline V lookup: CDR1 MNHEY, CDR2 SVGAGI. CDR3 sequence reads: CATPGTAAEEQYF. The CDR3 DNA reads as TGTGCCACCCCCGGGACGGCCGCTGAGGAGCAGTACTTC.

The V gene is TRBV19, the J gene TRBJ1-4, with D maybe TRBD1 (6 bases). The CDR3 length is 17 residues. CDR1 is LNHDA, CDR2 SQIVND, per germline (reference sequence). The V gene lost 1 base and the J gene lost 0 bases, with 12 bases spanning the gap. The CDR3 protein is CASSIGHGGPTNEKLFF. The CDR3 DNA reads TGTGCCAGTAGTATAGGCCATGGGGGCCCAACTAATGAAAAACTGTTTTTT.

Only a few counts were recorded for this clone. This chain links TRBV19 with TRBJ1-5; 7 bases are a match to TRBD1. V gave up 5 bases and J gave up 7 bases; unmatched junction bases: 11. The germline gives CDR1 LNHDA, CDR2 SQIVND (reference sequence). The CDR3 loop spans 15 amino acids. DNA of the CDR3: TGTGCCAGTAGTGCCAACGGACAGGTCGGCCAGCCCCAGCATTTT. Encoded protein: CASSANGQVGQPQHF.

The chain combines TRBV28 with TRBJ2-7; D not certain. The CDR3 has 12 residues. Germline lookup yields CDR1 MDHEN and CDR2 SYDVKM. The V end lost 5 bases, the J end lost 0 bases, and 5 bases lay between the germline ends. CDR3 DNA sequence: TGTGCCAGCAGTCCTAGCTCCTACGAGCAGTACTTC. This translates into CASSPSSYEQYF.

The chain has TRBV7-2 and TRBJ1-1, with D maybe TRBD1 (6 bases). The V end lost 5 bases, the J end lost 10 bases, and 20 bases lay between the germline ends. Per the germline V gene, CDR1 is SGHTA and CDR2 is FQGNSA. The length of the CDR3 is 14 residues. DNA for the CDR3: TGTGCCAGCAGCCCAAGTCAGGGGTGGTTGGGAGCTTTCTTT. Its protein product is CASSPSQGWLGAFF.

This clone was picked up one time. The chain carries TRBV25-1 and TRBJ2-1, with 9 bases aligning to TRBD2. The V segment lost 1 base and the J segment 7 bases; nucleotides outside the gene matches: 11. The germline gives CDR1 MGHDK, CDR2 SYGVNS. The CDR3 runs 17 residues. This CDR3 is CASSESASRGGENEQFF. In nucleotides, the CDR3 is TGTGCCAGCAGTGAATCGGCATCGCGGGGGGGCGAAAATGAGCAGTTCTTC.

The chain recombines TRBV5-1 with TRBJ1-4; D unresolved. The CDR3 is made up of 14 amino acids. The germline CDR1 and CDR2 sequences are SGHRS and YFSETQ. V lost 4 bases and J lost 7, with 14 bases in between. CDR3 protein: CASSVNSQGEKLFF. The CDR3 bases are TGCGCCAGCAGCGTGAATTCCCAAGGTGAAAAACTGTTTTTT.

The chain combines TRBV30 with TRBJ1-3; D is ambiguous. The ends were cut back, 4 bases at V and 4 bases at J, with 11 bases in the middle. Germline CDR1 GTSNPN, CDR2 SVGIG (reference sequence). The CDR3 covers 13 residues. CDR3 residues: CAWTIIQGNTIYF. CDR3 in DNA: TGTGCCTGGACCATAATACAGGGAAACACCATATATTTT.

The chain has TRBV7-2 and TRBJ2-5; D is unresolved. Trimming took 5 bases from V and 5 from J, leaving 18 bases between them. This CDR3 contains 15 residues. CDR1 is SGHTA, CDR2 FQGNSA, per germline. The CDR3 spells CASSPPAAVGETQYF. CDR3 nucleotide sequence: TGTGCCAGCAGCCCGCCCGCGGCTGTTGGGGAGACCCAGTACTTC.

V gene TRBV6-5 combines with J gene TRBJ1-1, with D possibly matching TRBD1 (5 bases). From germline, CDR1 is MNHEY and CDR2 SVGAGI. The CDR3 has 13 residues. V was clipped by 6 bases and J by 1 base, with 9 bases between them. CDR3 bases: TGTGCCAGCAGAGACAGAACGAACACTGAAGCTTTCTTT. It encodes CASRDRTNTEAFF.

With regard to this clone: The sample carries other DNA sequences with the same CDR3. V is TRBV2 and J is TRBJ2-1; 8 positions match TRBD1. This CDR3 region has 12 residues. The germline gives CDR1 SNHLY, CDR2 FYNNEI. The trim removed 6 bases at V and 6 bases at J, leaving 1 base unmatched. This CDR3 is CASRDRVNEQFF. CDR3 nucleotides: TGTGCCAGCAGGGACAGGGTCAATGAGCAGTTCTTC.

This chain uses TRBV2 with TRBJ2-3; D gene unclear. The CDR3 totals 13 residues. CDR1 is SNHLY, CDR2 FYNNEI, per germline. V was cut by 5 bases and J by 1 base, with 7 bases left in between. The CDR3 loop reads CASSNHGTDTQYF. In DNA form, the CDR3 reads TGTGCCAGCAGTAATCACGGCACAGATACGCAGTATTTT.

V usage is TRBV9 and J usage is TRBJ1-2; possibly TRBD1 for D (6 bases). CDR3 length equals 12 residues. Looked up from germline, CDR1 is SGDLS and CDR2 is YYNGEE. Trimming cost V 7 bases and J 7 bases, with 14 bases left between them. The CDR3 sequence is CASRGHRPGYTF. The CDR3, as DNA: TGTGCCAGCCGGGGGCATCGTCCTGGCTACACCTTC. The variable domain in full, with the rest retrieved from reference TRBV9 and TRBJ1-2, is DSGVTQTPKHLITATGQRVTLRCSPRSGDLSVYWYQQSLDQGLQFLIQYYNGEERAKGNILERFSAQQFPDLHSELNLSSLELGDSALYFCASRGHRPGYTFGSGTRLTVV.

CDR3 protein: CASSLAGLAEQYF. CDR3 coding DNA: TGTGCCAGCAGCTTAGCGGGACTAGCGGAGCAGTACTTC. The rearrangement uses TRBV7-2 and TRBJ2-7; 10 nucleotides agree with TRBD2. V lost 0 bases to trimming and J lost 7 bases; unmatched junction nucleotides: 0. CDR1 is SGHTA and CDR2 is FQGNSA in the germline V gene. The CDR3 consists of 13 residues.

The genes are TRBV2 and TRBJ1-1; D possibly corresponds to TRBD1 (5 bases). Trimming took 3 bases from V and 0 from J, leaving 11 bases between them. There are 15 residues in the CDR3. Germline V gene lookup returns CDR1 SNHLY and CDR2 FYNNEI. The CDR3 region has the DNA TGTGCCAGCAGTGATCAGGGTACCATGAACACTGAAGCTTTCTTT. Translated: CASSDQGTMNTEAFF.

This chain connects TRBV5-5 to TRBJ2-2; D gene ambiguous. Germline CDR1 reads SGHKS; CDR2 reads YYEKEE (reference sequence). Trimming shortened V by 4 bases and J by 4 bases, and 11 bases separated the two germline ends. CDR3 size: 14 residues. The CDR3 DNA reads TGTGCCAGCAGCCCGCCCAAAAGCACCGGGGAGCTGTTTTTT. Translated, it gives CASSPPKSTGELFF.

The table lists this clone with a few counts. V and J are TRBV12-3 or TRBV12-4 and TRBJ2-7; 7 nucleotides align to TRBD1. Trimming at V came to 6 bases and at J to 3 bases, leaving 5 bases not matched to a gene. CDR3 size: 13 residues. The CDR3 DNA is TGTGCCAGCAGAACGGGACAGATCTACGAGCAGTACTTC. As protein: CASRTGQIYEQYF.

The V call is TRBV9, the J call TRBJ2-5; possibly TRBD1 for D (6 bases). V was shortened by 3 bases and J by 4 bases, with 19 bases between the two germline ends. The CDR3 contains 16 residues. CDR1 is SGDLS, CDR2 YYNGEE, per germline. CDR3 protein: CASSASGTTFGETQYF. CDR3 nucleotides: TGTGCCAGCAGCGCCTCCGGGACAACCTTCGGAGAGACCCAGTACTTC.

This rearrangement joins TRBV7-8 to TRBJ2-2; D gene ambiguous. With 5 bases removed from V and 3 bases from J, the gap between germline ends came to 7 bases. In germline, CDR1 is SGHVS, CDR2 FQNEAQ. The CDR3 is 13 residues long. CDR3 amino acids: CASSRTYTGELFF. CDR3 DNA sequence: TGTGCCAGCAGCCGAACTTACACCGGGGAGCTGTTTTTT. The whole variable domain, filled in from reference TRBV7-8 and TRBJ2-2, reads GAGVSQSPRYKVAKRGQDVALRCDPISGHVSLFWYQQALGQGPEFLTYFQNEAQLDKSGLPSDRFFAERPEGSVSTLKIQRTQQEDSAVYLCASSRTYTGELFFGEGSRLTVL.

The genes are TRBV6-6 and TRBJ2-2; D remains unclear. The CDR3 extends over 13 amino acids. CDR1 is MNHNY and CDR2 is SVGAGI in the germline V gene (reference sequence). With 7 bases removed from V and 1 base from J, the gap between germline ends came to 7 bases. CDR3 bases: TGTGCCAGCAACAACGAGAACACCGGGGAGCTGTTTTTT. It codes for CASNNENTGELFF.

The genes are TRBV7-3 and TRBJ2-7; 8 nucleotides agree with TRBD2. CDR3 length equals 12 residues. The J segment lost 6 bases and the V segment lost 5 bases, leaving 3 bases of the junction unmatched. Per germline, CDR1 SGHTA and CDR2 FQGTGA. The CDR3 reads CASSRTSSEQYF. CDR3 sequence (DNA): TGTGCCAGCAGCCGGACTAGCTCCGAGCAGTACTTC.

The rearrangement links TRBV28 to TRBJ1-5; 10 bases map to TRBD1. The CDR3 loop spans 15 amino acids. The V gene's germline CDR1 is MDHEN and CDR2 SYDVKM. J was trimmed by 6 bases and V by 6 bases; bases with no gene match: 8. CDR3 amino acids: CASRPGQGIGQPQHF. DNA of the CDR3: TGTGCCAGCAGACCGGGACAGGGGATAGGTCAGCCCCAGCATTTT.

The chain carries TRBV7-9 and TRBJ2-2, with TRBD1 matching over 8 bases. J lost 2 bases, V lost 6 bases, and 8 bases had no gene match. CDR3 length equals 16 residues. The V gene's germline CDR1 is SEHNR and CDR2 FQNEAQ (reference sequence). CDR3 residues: CASRGGQGVNTGELFF. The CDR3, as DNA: TGTGCCAGCAGGGGTGGACAGGGAGTAAACACCGGGGAGCTGTTTTTT. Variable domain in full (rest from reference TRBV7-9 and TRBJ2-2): DTGVSQNPRHKITKRGQNVTFRCDPISEHNRLYWYRQTLGQGPEFLTYFQNEAQLEKSRLLSDRFSAERPKGSFSTLEIQRTEQGDSAMYLCASRGGQGVNTGELFFGEGSRLTVL.

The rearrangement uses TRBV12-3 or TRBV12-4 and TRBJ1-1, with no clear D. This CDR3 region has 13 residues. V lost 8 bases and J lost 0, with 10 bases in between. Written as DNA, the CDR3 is TGTGCCAGCGGTATCCAGATGAACACTGAAGCTTTCTTT. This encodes CASGIQMNTEAFF.

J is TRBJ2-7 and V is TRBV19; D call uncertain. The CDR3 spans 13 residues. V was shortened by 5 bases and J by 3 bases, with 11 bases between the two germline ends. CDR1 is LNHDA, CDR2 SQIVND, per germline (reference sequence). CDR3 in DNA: TGTGCCAGTAGTTCCCCGCCTAGCTACGAGCAGTACTTC. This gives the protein CASSSPPSYEQYF.

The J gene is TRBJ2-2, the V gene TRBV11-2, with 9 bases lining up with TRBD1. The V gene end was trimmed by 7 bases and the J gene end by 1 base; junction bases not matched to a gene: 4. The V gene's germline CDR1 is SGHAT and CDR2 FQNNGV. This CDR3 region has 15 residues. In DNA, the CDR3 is TGTGCCAGCAACACAGGGGGCTTGAACACCGGGGAGCTGTTTTTT. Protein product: CASNTGGLNTGELFF.